Below, 27 T cell receptor beta chains from the same sample are listed, as sequenced in a study of T cell repertoires in cytomegalovirus infection. TCRdb called the reads again in MiXCR, with one record for every CDR3 protein. The sample holds fewer than 550,000 distinct CDR3 sequences, 16% seen once. The sample consisted of CD8+ T cells from PBMCs. The receptors come from a human donor in good health (CMV status not recorded). Some clones in this sample may be carry-over from other donors' samples.

The table lists this clonotype with many counts. The CDR3 protein is CASSEARDSTYEQYF. The CDR3 DNA reads TGTGCCAGCAGTGAAGCAAGGGACAGCACCTACGAGCAGTACTTC. The chain has TRBV6-1 and TRBJ2-7, with 7 bases that match TRBD1. Losses at the gene ends were 0 bases for V and 2 bases for J; bases not matched to a gene: 4. Germline-derived CDR1 and CDR2 are MNHNS and SASEGT. This CDR3 has 15 amino acids.

The CDR3 spells CASTRWGAGYGYTF. Here the CDR3 DNA reads TGTGCCAGCACCAGATGGGGGGCAGGATATGGCTACACCTTC. The chain recombines TRBV28 with TRBJ1-2, with D tentatively TRBD1 (6 bases). Germline loops: CDR1 MDHEN, CDR2 SYDVKM. Trimming removed 7 bases at V and 5 bases at J, with 17 bases between. The CDR3 has 14 residues.

This chain connects TRBV3-1 to TRBJ2-3; 11 nucleotides match TRBD2. The germline V gene encodes CDR1 LGHDT and CDR2 YNNKEL (reference sequence). The CDR3 loop spans 19 amino acids. The V segment lost 0 bases and the J segment 0 bases; nucleotides outside the gene matches: 8. CDR3 bases: TGTGCCAGCAGCCAAGAAGGGCTAGCGGGGGGAGCTAGCACAGATACGCAGTATTTT. Translation gives CASSQEGLAGGASTDTQYF.

In its sample, this clonotype was seen many times. The rearrangement uses TRBV6-2 or TRBV6-3 and TRBJ1-5; D possibly corresponds to TRBD1 (6 bases). The V end was cut by 0 bases, the J end by 2 bases, with 8 bases between. CDR3 length equals 15 residues. In germline, CDR1 is MNHEY, CDR2 SVGEGT. The DNA for the CDR3 is TGTGCCAGCAGTTACTCAGGACAGCGCAATCAGCCCCAGCATTTT. Translation: CASSYSGQRNQPQHF.

This clonotype was counted ten times or more. The J gene is TRBJ2-1, the V gene TRBV2; TRBD1 agrees at 11 bases. The V segment lost 5 bases and the J segment 0 bases; nucleotides outside the gene matches: 3. CDR3 length: 16 amino acids. The germline V gene encodes CDR1 SNHLY and CDR2 FYNNEI. CDR3 in amino acids: CASSMGQGGSYNEQFF. The CDR3 bases are TGTGCCAGCAGTATGGGACAGGGGGGCTCCTACAATGAGCAGTTCTTC.

This clonotype came up many times. The chain uses TRBV7-8 and TRBJ1-1; D may be TRBD1 (5 bases). V gave up 1 base and J gave up 0 bases, with 12 bases separating them. In germline, CDR1 is SGHVS, CDR2 FQNEAQ. The CDR3 contains 16 residues. For the CDR3, the DNA is TGTGCCAGCAGCTTAGAGTTTGGGGGGATGAACACTGAAGCTTTCTTT. It codes for CASSLEFGGMNTEAFF.

This chain connects TRBV6-1 to TRBJ1-1, with D uncertain. The CDR3 length is 14 residues. In germline, CDR1 is MNHNS, CDR2 SASEGT. The germline V and J ends were trimmed by 4 bases and 0 bases, with 9 bases remaining between them. CDR3 nucleotides: TGTGCCAGCAGTGTCGTTCAAATGAACACTGAAGCTTTCTTT. Its protein product is CASSVVQMNTEAFF.

Only a few counts were recorded for this clonotype. The V gene is TRBV27, the J gene TRBJ2-3, with TRBD1 as a possible D gene (5 bases). V lost 5 bases, J lost 10 bases, and 13 bases lay in between. This CDR3 comprises 12 residues. In germline, CDR1 is MNHEY, CDR2 SMNVEV (reference sequence). The CDR3 loop is CASSRPGLAQYF. CDR3 nucleotide sequence: TGTGCCAGCAGTCGCCCAGGGCTGGCGCAGTATTTT.

Only a few counts were recorded for this clonotype. The chain recombines TRBV27 with TRBJ2-2, with D hard to call. CDR3 length equals 13 residues. Trimming cost V 4 bases and J 6 bases, with 9 bases left between them. CDR1 and CDR2 (germline): MNHEY, SMNVEV (reference sequence). CDR3 nucleotide sequence: TGTGCCAGCAGTTCCTGGACGTCCGGGGAGCTGTTTTTT. It yields the protein CASSSWTSGELFF.

The V and J genes are TRBV11-2 and TRBJ2-5, with D possibly being TRBD1 or TRBD2 (6 bases each). Germline V CDR1 and CDR2: SGHAT, FQNNGV. Trimming left V 4 bases short and J 5 bases short, with 17 bases between. This CDR3 contains 15 residues. The CDR3 reads CASSSPGGRVETQYF. The CDR3 nucleotides read TGTGCCAGCAGCTCACCCGGGGGCAGGGTTGAGACCCAGTACTTC. The variable domain in full, completed from reference TRBV11-2 and TRBJ2-5, reads EAGVAQSPRYKIIEKRQSVAFWCNPISGHATLYWYQQILGQGPKLLIQFQNNGVVDDSQLPKDRFSAERLKGVDSTLKIQPAKLEDSAVYLCASSSPGGRVETQYFGPGTRLLVL.

This clonotype has ten or more counts. The genes are TRBV28 and TRBJ2-7; TRBD1 is a possible D gene (6 bases). Per germline, CDR1 MDHEN and CDR2 SYDVKM. The CDR3 is made up of 13 amino acids. V was shortened by 7 bases and J by 4 bases, with 14 bases between the two germline ends. The CDR3 DNA reads as TGTGCCAGCAACAGGGAATTGAAGTACGAGCAGTACTTC. Its translation is CASNRELKYEQYF.

CDR3 sequence (DNA): TGTGCCAGCAGTGGTCGTGGACAGGGGGATATCTACGAGCAGTACTTC. Residues: CASSGRGQGDIYEQYF. The rearrangement joins TRBV12-3 or TRBV12-4 to TRBJ2-7; 10 bases agree with TRBD1. With V trimmed by 5 bases and J by 3 bases, 10 bases remained unmatched. CDR3 size: 16 residues.

The sample holds a few counts of this clonotype. DNA of the CDR3: TGCGCCAGCAGCCAGGGGCAGGCAGATACGCAGTATTTT. The encoded protein is CASSQGQADTQYF. This chain connects TRBV4-1 to TRBJ2-3; D is possibly TRBD1 (5 bases). CDR1 is MGHRA, CDR2 YSYEKL, per germline. V was shortened by 3 bases and J by 4 bases, with 8 bases between the two germline ends. CDR3 size: 13 residues.

This clonotype was recorded at least ten times. This chain uses TRBV11-2 with TRBJ2-6, with 8 positions matching TRBD2. The CDR3 runs 18 residues. Germline V gene data show CDR1 as SGHAT and CDR2 as FQNNGV. J gave up 2 bases and V 5 bases, and 11 bases lay outside the gene matches. Here the CDR3 DNA reads TGTGCCAGCAGCGGAAGCAGCGGGAGAATAACTGGGGCCAACGTCCTGACTTTC. It translates to CASSGSSGRITGANVLTF.

This clonotype was found many times. DNA for the CDR3: TGTGCCAGCAGCTTCGTCCGGCAGCCGGGGCACTATGGCTACACCTTC. Translating gives CASSFVRQPGHYGYTF. The chain couples TRBV7-8 to TRBJ1-2, with D tentatively TRBD1 (5 bases). The germline V and J ends were trimmed by 3 bases and 3 bases, with 17 bases remaining between them. CDR1 SGHVS and CDR2 FQNEAQ come from the germline V gene. The CDR3 runs 16 residues.

At least ten counts were recorded for this clonotype. The rearrangement links TRBV29-1 to TRBJ2-7; 8 nucleotides match TRBD2. Trimming cost V 1 base and J 0 bases; bases outside gene matches: 14. CDR1 is SQVTM and CDR2 is ANQGSEA in the germline V gene. The CDR3 has 18 amino acids. The CDR3 spells CSVEGRSGGPGTSYEQYF. The CDR3 DNA sequence: TGCAGCGTTGAAGGACGGAGCGGGGGCCCAGGTACCTCCTACGAGCAGTACTTC.

The CDR3 DNA is TGTGCCAGCAGGAGTGGGGGGTGGCAAGAGACCCAGTACTTC. It codes for CASRSGGWQETQYF. The chain joins TRBV25-1 to TRBJ2-5, with a weak D call TRBD2 (6 bases). Germline CDR1 MGHDK, CDR2 SYGVNS. V was cut by 6 bases and J by 2 bases, with 13 bases left in between. The CDR3 has 14 amino acids. The whole variable domain, filled in from reference TRBV25-1 and TRBJ2-5, reads EADIYQTPRYLVIGTGKKITLECSQTMGHDKMYWYQQDPGMELHLIHYSYGVNSTEKGDLSSESTVSRIRTEHFPLTLESARPSHTSQYLCASRSGGWQETQYFGPGTRLLVL.

This clonotype was seen at least ten times. The chain uses TRBV7-3 and TRBJ1-6; D is perhaps TRBD1 (5 bases). V lost 3 bases to trimming and J lost 4 bases, with 10 bases between them. This CDR3 contains 15 residues. The germline V gene has CDR1 SGHTA and CDR2 FQGTGA. The CDR3 region is CASSLDGGYNSPLHF. CDR3 DNA sequence: TGTGCCAGCAGCTTGGACGGGGGTTATAATTCACCCCTCCACTTT. Looking up the rest from reference TRBV7-3 and TRBJ1-6 gives the full variable domain: GAGVSQTPSNKVTEKGKYVELRCDPISGHTALYWYRQSLGQGPEFLIYFQGTGAADDSGLPNDRFFAVRPEGSVSTLKIQRTERGDSAVYLCASSLDGGYNSPLHFGNGTRLTVT.

This chain joins TRBV6-5 and TRBJ1-2, with 8 nucleotides matching TRBD1. Germline V CDR1 and CDR2: MNHEY, SVGAGI. V shed 2 bases, J shed 0 bases, and the junction held 14 bases outside the gene matches. The CDR3 covers 19 residues. CDR3: CASSYLNLDLDRANYGYTF. Here the CDR3 DNA reads TGTGCCAGCAGTTACCTAAACCTCGATTTGGACAGGGCTAACTATGGCTACACCTTC.

The CDR3 loop reads CASRLLGDTDTQYF. The CDR3 bases are TGTGCCAGCAGACTTCTTGGAGACACAGATACGCAGTATTTT. The J gene is TRBJ2-3, the V gene TRBV4-2; D not resolved. Germline CDR1 LGHNA, CDR2 YNFKEQ. The CDR3 contains 14 residues. The V and J ends lost 6 bases and 2 bases respectively, with 12 bases between them.

Points on this clonotype: This may be a read error: a much more frequent sequence differs by one nucleotide. This chain connects TRBV2 to TRBJ2-7; no clear D gene. Between the trimmed V and J ends, which lost 6 bases and 3 bases, there was a span of 12 bases. CDR3 size: 13 residues. Germline CDR1 is SNHLY and CDR2 is FYNNEI. CDR3 nucleotide sequence: TGTGCCAGCAGCGACCGGGCCCACTACGAGCAGTACTTC. It is translated as CASSDRAHYEQYF.

This clonotype has a count of ten or more. The V call is TRBV5-1, the J call TRBJ2-1, with 10 nucleotides matching TRBD2. This CDR3 comprises 17 residues. V lost 0 bases and J lost 0; bases outside the gene matches: 3. Per germline, CDR1 SGHRS and CDR2 YFSETQ. CDR3 loop: CASSLEPSGSSYNEQFF. The CDR3, as DNA: TGCGCCAGCAGCTTGGAACCTAGCGGGAGCTCCTACAATGAGCAGTTCTTC.

With regard to this clonotype: Since a much larger clone is just one base distant, this may be a read error. CDR3 loop: CASSRSSQEQYF. The CDR3, as DNA: TGTGCCAGCAGCCGTAGTTCCCAGGAGCAGTACTTC. The chain is built from TRBV11-2 and TRBJ2-7; D ambiguous. Per germline, CDR1 SGHAT and CDR2 FQNNGV. Trimming left V 5 bases short and J 7 bases short, with 12 bases between. This CDR3 spans 12 amino acids. The whole variable domain, remainder taken from reference TRBV11-2 and TRBJ2-7, is EAGVAQSPRYKIIEKRQSVAFWCNPISGHATLYWYQQILGQGPKLLIQFQNNGVVDDSQLPKDRFSAERLKGVDSTLKIQPAKLEDSAVYLCASSRSSQEQYFGPGTRLTVT.

The J gene is TRBJ2-7, the V gene TRBV7-9; 8 bases align to TRBD1. With 5 bases clipped from V and 5 bases from J, the junction kept 2 bases outside the gene matches. The V gene's germline CDR1 is SEHNR and CDR2 FQNEAQ (reference sequence). The CDR3 runs 12 residues. The CDR3 DNA reads TGTGCCAGCAGCCAGGACAGGGACGAGCAGTACTTC. Protein product: CASSQDRDEQYF.

The chain has TRBV28 and TRBJ1-1, with D hard to call. CDR1 and CDR2 from the germline V gene are MDHEN and SYDVKM. Trimming stripped 7 bases from V and 4 bases from J, with 19 bases between. The CDR3 is 15 residues long. The CDR3 bases are TGTGCCAGCACTACAGTCGAGGAAGGGATCACTGAAGCTTTCTTT. Translating it yields CASTTVEEGITEAFF.

This clonotype was observed many times. The V and J genes are TRBV7-6 and TRBJ1-4; 11 nucleotides agree with TRBD1. Germline V gene lookup returns CDR1 SGHVS and CDR2 FNYEAQ. This CDR3 has 15 amino acids. Unmatched junction bases numbered 4, after V lost 4 bases and J lost 6 bases. This CDR3 reads CASSSSGQGDEKLFF. DNA for the CDR3: TGTGCCAGCAGCTCATCGGGACAGGGGGATGAAAAACTGTTTTTT.

This rearrangement joins TRBV7-3 to TRBJ1-3, with unresolved D. CDR1 is SGHTA and CDR2 is FQGTGA in the germline V gene. V lost 5 bases, J lost 0 bases, and 8 bases lay in between. This CDR3 spans 14 amino acids. CDR3 region: CASSAELSGNTIYF. CDR3 nucleotide sequence: TGTGCCAGCAGCGCGGAACTCTCTGGAAACACCATATATTTT.